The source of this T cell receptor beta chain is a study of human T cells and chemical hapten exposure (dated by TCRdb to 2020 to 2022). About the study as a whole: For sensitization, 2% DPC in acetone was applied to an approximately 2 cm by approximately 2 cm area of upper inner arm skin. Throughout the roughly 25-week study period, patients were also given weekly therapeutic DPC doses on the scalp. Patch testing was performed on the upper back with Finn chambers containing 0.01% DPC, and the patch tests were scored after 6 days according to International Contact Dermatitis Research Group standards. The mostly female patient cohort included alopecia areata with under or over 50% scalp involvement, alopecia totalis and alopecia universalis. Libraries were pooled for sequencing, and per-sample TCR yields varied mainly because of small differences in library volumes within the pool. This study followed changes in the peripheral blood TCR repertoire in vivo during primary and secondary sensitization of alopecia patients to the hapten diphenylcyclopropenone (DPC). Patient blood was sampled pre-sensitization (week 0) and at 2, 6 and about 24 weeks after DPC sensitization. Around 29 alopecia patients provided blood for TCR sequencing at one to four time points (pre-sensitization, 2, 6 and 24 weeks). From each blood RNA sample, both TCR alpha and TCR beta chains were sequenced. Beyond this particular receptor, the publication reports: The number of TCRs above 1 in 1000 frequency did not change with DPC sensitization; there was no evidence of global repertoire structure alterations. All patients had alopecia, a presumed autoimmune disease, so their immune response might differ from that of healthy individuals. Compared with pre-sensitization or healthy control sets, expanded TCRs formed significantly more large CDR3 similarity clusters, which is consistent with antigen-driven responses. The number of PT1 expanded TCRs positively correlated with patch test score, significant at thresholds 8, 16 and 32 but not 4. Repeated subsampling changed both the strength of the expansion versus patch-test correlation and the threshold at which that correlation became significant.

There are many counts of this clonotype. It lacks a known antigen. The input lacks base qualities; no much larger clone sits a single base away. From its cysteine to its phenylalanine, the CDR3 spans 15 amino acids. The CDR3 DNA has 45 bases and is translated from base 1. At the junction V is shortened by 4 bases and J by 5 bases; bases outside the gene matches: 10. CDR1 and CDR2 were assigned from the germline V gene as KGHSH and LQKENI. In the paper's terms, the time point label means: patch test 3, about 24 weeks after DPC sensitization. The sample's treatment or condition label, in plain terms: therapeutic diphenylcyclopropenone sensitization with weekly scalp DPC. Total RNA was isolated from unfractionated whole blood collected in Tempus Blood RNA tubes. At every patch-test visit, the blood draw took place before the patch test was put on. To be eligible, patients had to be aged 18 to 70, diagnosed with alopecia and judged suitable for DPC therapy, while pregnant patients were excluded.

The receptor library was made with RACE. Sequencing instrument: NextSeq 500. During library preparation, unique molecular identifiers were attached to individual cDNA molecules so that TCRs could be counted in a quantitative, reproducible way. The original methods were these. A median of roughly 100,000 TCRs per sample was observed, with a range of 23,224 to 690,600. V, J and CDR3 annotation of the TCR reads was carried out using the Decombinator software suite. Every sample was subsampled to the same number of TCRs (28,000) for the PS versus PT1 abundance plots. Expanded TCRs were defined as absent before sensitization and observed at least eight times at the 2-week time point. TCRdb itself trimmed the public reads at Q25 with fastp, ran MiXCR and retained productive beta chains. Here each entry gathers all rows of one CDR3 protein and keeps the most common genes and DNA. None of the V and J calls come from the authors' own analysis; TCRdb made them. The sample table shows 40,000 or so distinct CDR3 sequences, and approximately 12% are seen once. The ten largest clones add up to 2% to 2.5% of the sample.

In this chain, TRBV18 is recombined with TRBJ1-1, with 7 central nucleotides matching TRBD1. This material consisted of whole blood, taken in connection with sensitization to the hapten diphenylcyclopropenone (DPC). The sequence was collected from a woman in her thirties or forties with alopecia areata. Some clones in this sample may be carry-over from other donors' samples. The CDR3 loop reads CASSRSTGSGTEAFF. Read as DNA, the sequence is TGTGCCAGCTCACGCTCGACAGGGTCGGGGACTGAAGCTTTCTTT.